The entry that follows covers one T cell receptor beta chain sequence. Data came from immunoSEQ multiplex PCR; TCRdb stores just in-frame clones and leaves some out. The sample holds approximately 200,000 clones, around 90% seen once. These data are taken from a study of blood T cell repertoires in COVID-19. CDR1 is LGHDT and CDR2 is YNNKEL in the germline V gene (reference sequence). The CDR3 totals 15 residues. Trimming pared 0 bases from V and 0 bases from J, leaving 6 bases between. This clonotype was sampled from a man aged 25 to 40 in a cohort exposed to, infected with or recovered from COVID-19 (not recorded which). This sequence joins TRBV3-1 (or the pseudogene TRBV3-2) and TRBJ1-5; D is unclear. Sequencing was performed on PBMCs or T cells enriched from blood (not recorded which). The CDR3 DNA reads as TGTGCCAGCAGCCAAGAGCGCCATAGCAATCAGCCCCAGCATTTT. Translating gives CASSQERHSNQPQHF.